The T cell receptor (beta chain) under discussion was sequenced for a study of T cell repertoires in cytomegalovirus infection. About the study: Shared public TCR beta signatures pointed to both CMV infection and a matching HLA type.

Ten or more counts support this clonotype. Antigen unknown. V lost 3 bases and J lost 8; bases outside the gene matches: 13. The CDR3 contains 19 residues. Germline CDR1 reads SGHTA; CDR2 reads FQGNSA. MiXCR was run by TCRdb on the reads, yielding one entry per CDR3 protein. The sample contains hundreds of thousands of distinct CDR3 sequences, roughly a third of which appear only once. Whole-study results and caveats: There were HLA-C-restricted CMV-specific TCR beta clonotypes dominating the ex vivo response. Pooled public TCR beta family frequency picked out CMV carriers with the relevant HLA.

Sequenced sample: PBMCs. The TCR sequence derives from a human donor in good health (CMV status not recorded). Some clones in this sample may be carry-over from other donors' samples. This chain uses TRBV7-2 with TRBJ2-1, with 16 bases matching TRBD2. The CDR3 is CASSFPGLAGGLGVYEQFF. CDR3 nucleotides: TGTGCCAGCAGCTTCCCGGGACTAGCGGGAGGGCTCGGCGTATATGAGCAGTTCTTC.